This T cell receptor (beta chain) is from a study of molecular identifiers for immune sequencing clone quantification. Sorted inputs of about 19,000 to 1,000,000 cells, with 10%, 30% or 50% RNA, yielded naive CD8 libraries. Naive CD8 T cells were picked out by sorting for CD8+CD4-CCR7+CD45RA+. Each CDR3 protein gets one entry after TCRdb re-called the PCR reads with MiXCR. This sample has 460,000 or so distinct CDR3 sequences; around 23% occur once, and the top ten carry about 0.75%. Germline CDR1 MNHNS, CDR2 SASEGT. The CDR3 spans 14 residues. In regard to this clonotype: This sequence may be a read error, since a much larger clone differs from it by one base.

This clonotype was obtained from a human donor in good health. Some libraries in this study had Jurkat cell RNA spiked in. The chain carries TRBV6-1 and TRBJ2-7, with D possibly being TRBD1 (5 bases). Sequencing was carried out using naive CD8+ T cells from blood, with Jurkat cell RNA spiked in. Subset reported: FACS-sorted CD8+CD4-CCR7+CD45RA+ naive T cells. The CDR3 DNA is TGTGCCAGCAGAGAAGGCAGGGTATCCTACGAGCAGTACTTC. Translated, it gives CASREGRVSYEQYF.